What follows are 24 T cell receptor beta chains derived from one specimen sequenced in a study of CD8 T cells in Susac syndrome. A quantity of roughly 0.5 to 1 ug RNA underwent reverse transcription using random hexamers. TCRdb reprocessed the immunoSEQ multiplex PCR reads with MiXCR, giving one entry per CDR3 protein. The table shows 95,000 to 150,000 distinct CDR3 sequences, with 90% to 95% occurring only once. Sample: CD4+ T cells from PBMCs. These receptors were collected from a human donor in good health.

This sequence joins TRBV20-1 and TRBJ2-1; the match to TRBD2 covers 8 bases. The length of the CDR3 is 15 residues. V lost 6 bases, J lost 4 bases, and 11 bases stayed unmatched. Germline loops: CDR1 DFQATT, CDR2 SNEGSKA (reference sequence). The CDR3 region is CSATGGRRGYNEQFF. The CDR3, as DNA: TGCAGTGCCACTGGCGGGAGGAGGGGTTACAATGAGCAGTTCTTC.

The V and J genes are TRBV3-1 and TRBJ2-7; TRBD1 might be the D (5 bases). The CDR3 sequence is 15 residues long. In germline, CDR1 is LGHDT, CDR2 YNNKEL (reference sequence). V was cut by 4 bases and J by 4 bases, with 17 bases left in between. The CDR3 spells CASSLGHLLTYEQYF. The CDR3 coding sequence is TGTGCCAGCAGCCTGGGGCACCTACTAACTTACGAGCAGTACTTC.

This clonotype came up once. The chain joins TRBV7-9 to TRBJ1-1, with D maybe TRBD1 (6 bases). The ends were cut back, 5 bases at V and 2 bases at J, with 18 bases in the middle. The CDR3 contains 16 residues. Looked up from germline, CDR1 is SEHNR and CDR2 is FQNEAQ (reference sequence). DNA for the CDR3: TGTGCCAGCAGCGCATGGGGGGGCGAGGGAAACACTGAAGCTTTCTTT. Translation: CASSAWGGEGNTEAFF.

This chain connects TRBV4-3 to TRBJ2-5, with D possibly being TRBD2 (5 bases). This CDR3 region has 15 residues. The V end was cut by 5 bases, the J end by 5 bases, with 18 bases between. Germline V CDR1 and CDR2: LGHNA, YSLEER. CDR3 sequence: CASSSQGGLGETQYF. The CDR3 nucleotides are TGCGCCAGCAGCTCCCAAGGCGGGTTAGGGGAGACCCAGTACTTC.

This chain joins TRBV5-1 and TRBJ2-6; no clear D. V dropped 0 bases and J dropped 4 bases, with 8 bases sitting between them. This CDR3 is built from 15 residues. The V gene's germline CDR1 is SGHRS and CDR2 YFSETQ. In DNA, the CDR3 is TGCGCCAGCAGCTTGGCATGGTCCGGGGCCAACGTCCTGACTTTC. Encoded protein: CASSLAWSGANVLTF.

This sequence joins TRBV5-1 and TRBJ2-7; a weak D match, TRBD1 (8 bases). Trimming left V 4 bases short and J 4 bases short, with 21 bases between. The CDR3 length is 16 residues. Looked up from germline, CDR1 is SGHRS and CDR2 is YFSETQ. CDR3 bases: TGCGCCAGCAGCCCGGAACAGGGGGGGGAAGCTTACGAGCAGTACTTC. It codes for CASSPEQGGEAYEQYF.

The chain has TRBV12-3 or TRBV12-4 and TRBJ2-5, with 10 nucleotides matching TRBD2. With 6 bases clipped from V and 1 base from J, the junction kept 2 bases outside the gene matches. The CDR3 extends over 14 amino acids. The CDR3 DNA sequence: TGTGCCAGCAGAGGACTAGCGGCCCAAGAGACCCAGTACTTC. Amino acid sequence: CASRGLAAQETQYF.

This clonotype was counted once. Here the CDR3 DNA reads TGCGCCAGCCGATACAGCGTGAACACTGAAGCTTTCTTT. Amino acid sequence: CASRYSVNTEAFF. The chain uses TRBV10-1 and TRBJ1-1; no clear D. CDR3 length: 13 amino acids. V was pared by 8 bases and J by 0 bases, with 10 bases between. The V gene's germline CDR1 is WNHNN and CDR2 SYGVQD (reference sequence).

This chain links TRBV24-1 with TRBJ2-1, with D unresolved. V shed 4 bases and J shed 9 bases, with 12 bases lying between them. The germline CDR1 and CDR2 sequences are KGHDR and SFDVKD. The CDR3 consists of 13 residues. The CDR3 loop is CATSDRKVREQFF. In DNA form, the CDR3 reads TGTGCCACCAGTGACAGGAAAGTCCGTGAGCAGTTCTTC.

The chain links TRBV5-1 to TRBJ1-1, with D uncertain. This CDR3 region has 13 residues. Germline CDR1 reads SGHRS; CDR2 reads YFSETQ. V lost 2 bases, J lost 4 bases, and 9 bases lay in between. The CDR3 DNA is TGCGCCAGCAGCTTAAGGTCCGGCACTGAAGCTTTCTTT. Residues: CASSLRSGTEAFF.

This rearrangement joins TRBV6-2 or TRBV6-3 to TRBJ1-2; D unresolved. This CDR3 spans 13 amino acids. Germline V gives CDR1 MNHEY, CDR2 SVGEGT. V gave up 5 bases and J gave up 3 bases, with 10 bases separating them. The CDR3 DNA reads TGTGCCAGCAGTCTCGCAGCGGACTATGGCTACACCTTC. Residues: CASSLAADYGYTF.

V gene TRBV20-1 combines with J gene TRBJ2-2; 9 bases are shared with TRBD2. This CDR3 spans 15 amino acids. V lost 0 bases to trimming and J lost 4 bases; unmatched junction nucleotides: 3. Per the germline V gene, CDR1 is DFQATT and CDR2 is SNEGSKA (reference sequence). CDR3 bases: TGCAGTGCTAGAGATGGCGGGAGGGCCACCGGGGAGCTGTTTTTT. Translation gives CSARDGGRATGELFF.

The V call is TRBV4-3, the J call TRBJ1-2; D ambiguous. This CDR3 contains 16 residues. V lost 1 base and J lost 2, with 14 bases in between. Per the germline V gene, CDR1 is LGHNA and CDR2 is YSLEER. The CDR3 reads CASSQVSGVGNYGYTF. CDR3 DNA sequence: TGCGCCAGCAGCCAAGTATCCGGGGTTGGGAACTATGGCTACACCTTC.

This chain connects TRBV29-1 to TRBJ2-1, with D unresolved. Germline values: CDR1 SQVTM, CDR2 ANQGSEA. The CDR3 consists of 11 residues. With 7 bases removed from V and 3 bases from J, the gap between germline ends came to 7 bases. CDR3 in DNA: TGCAGCGCCAGATTCTACAATGAGCAGTTCTTC. This codes for CSARFYNEQFF.

This chain links TRBV9 with TRBJ2-2; the D gene is possibly TRBD1 (5 bases). The CDR3 has 16 residues. The V gene lost 0 bases and the J gene lost 0 bases, with 9 bases spanning the gap. CDR1 and CDR2 from the germline V gene are SGDLS and YYNGEE. The CDR3 reads CASSVGRAANTGELFF. The CDR3 nucleotides read TGTGCCAGCAGCGTAGGCAGGGCCGCGAACACCGGGGAGCTGTTTTTT.

The chain recombines TRBV18 with TRBJ2-7; TRBD1 agrees at 11 bases. Germline V lookup: CDR1 KGHSH, CDR2 LQKENI. This CDR3 is built from 15 residues. V lost 6 bases, J lost 1 base, and 5 bases stayed unmatched. For the CDR3, the DNA is TGTGCCAGCTCGGCTGGACAGGGGGCGTCCTACGAGCAGTACTTC. Protein product: CASSAGQGASYEQYF.

The chain is built from TRBV20-1 and TRBJ1-2, with a weak D call TRBD1 (5 bases). Germline loops: CDR1 DFQATT, CDR2 SNEGSKA (reference sequence). The CDR3 runs 15 residues. The V end was cut by 6 bases, the J end by 4 bases, with 21 bases between. CDR3 residues: CSAKDTRALGYGYTF. CDR3 DNA: TGCAGTGCCAAAGACACCAGGGCCTTGGGCTATGGCTACACCTTC.

The V and J genes are TRBV4-2 and TRBJ1-1; D call uncertain. Trimming shortened V by 0 bases and J by 0 bases, and 14 bases separated the two germline ends. Germline V CDR1 and CDR2: LGHNA, YNFKEQ. The CDR3 covers 17 residues. The CDR3 coding sequence is TGTGCCAGCAGCCAAGACTACACGGCCCCCATGAACACTGAAGCTTTCTTT. This gives the protein CASSQDYTAPMNTEAFF.

V and J are TRBV4-1 and TRBJ2-2; D not certain. The CDR3 extends over 13 amino acids. V was trimmed by 7 bases and J by 4 bases, leaving 10 bases between them. Per germline, CDR1 MGHRA and CDR2 YSYEKL. CDR3 region: CASMGSPTGELFF. DNA of the CDR3: TGCGCCAGCATGGGGTCTCCCACCGGGGAGCTGTTTTTT.

This clonotype was detected a few times. V and J are TRBV5-1 and TRBJ1-1; D is perhaps TRBD1 (6 bases). Trimming took 4 bases from V and 6 from J, leaving 19 bases between them. This CDR3 has 15 amino acids. CDR1 and CDR2 (germline): SGHRS, YFSETQ. In nucleotides, the CDR3 is TGCGCCAGCAGCGGCAGCTTGGGGGGCATCGCTGAAGCTTTCTTT. It encodes CASSGSLGGIAEAFF.

The CDR3: CASSRITSETYNEQFF. CDR3 DNA: TGTGCCAGCTCACGTATTACTAGTGAAACCTACAATGAGCAGTTCTTC. The chain carries TRBV18 and TRBJ2-1, with D possibly TRBD2 on 5 matching bases. CDR1 and CDR2 from the germline V gene are KGHSH and LQKENI. There are 16 residues in the CDR3. Trimming removed 4 bases at V and 2 bases at J, with 15 bases between.

The chain recombines TRBV24-1 with TRBJ2-1, with 7 positions matching TRBD2. The CDR3 is made up of 13 amino acids. V shed 1 base, J shed 8 bases, and the junction held 1 base outside the gene matches. Germline CDR1 KGHDR, CDR2 SFDVKD. CDR3 nucleotides: TGTGCCACCAGTGATTTTGGGAGGGATGAGCAGTTCTTC. It codes for CATSDFGRDEQFF.

The genes are TRBV12-3 or TRBV12-4 and TRBJ2-3; the D gene is possibly TRBD2 (6 bases). The CDR3 is made up of 13 amino acids. Trimming left V 5 bases short and J 6 bases short, with 12 bases between. CDR3 DNA sequence: TGTGCCAGCAGTCCGAGCCTAGCGGATACGCAGTATTTT. Amino acid sequence: CASSPSLADTQYF.

This chain links TRBV7-2 with TRBJ1-1; D possibly corresponds to TRBD1 (5 bases). Germline V lookup: CDR1 SGHTA, CDR2 FQGNSA. The CDR3 length is 14 residues. V gave up 5 bases and J gave up 0 bases, with 10 bases separating them. The DNA of the CDR3 is TGTGCCAGCAGCGGGGACGCCATGAACACTGAAGCTTTCTTT. It codes for CASSGDAMNTEAFF.